Described below is a single TCR beta chain sequence and its context. Its antigen is still unknown. The data originate from a study of OX40 agonist ivuxolimab in advanced cancers. Study results and caveats: Dose levels from 0.1 to 3.0 mg/kg saw CD4+ and CD8+ blood T cells expand clonally by week 6. Expanded clones belonging to CD8+ T cells outnumbered, on average, those of CD4+. The work left the antigen specificity of expanded peripheral T cells undetermined.

Clones were read by immunoSEQ multiplex PCR, and TCRdb kept only the in-frame ones, dropping some. The sample shows approximately 49,000 clones, roughly 80% of them seen only once. CDR1 SGHAT and CDR2 FQDESV come from the germline V gene (reference sequence). V shed 1 base and J shed 2 bases, with 10 bases lying between them. The CDR3 is made up of 15 amino acids. The specimen was CD4+ or CD8+ T cells sorted from blood, collected in a trial of the OX40 agonist ivuxolimab. This sequence joins TRBV11-1 and TRBJ2-3; D unresolved. The sequence was obtained from an adult with an advanced solid tumor such as melanoma, head and neck, liver or kidney cancer. The CDR3 DNA sequence: TGTGCCAGCAGCTTAGAGATGGGATTCACAGATACGCAGTATTTT. As protein: CASSLEMGFTDTQYF.